The subject of this entry is one TCR beta chain. Measured with immunoSEQ multiplex PCR; TCRdb has only the in-frame clones, and not every one. The sample carries roughly 60,000 clones, about 91% recorded once. The CDR3 spans 14 residues. The germline gives CDR1 SGHTA, CDR2 FQGNSA. The V and J ends lost 5 bases and 0 bases respectively, with 8 bases between them. This specimen belongs to a study of T cell changes during pregnancy in multiple sclerosis. The chain is built from TRBV7-2 and TRBJ1-5, with D possibly matching TRBD1 (5 bases). The clonotype comes from a female donor with multiple sclerosis, enrolled in a pregnancy study. Sequencing was performed on peripheral blood, taken before pregnancy. The CDR3 DNA reads as TGTGCCAGCAGCCCCGACAGTAGCAATCAGCCCCAGCATTTT. This translates into CASSPDSSNQPQHF. The full variable domain, completed using reference TRBV7-2 and TRBJ1-5, is GAGVSQSPSNKVTEKGKDVELRCDPISGHTALYWYRQSLGQGLEFLIYFQGNSAPDKSGLPSDRFSAERTGGSVSTLTIQRTQQEDSAVYLCASSPDSSNQPQHFGDGTRLSIL.